The sample holds many counts of the clone carrying this T cell receptor (beta chain). Trimming took 0 bases from V and 6 from J, leaving 16 bases between them. This CDR3 spans 16 amino acids. CDR1 SGHRS and CDR2 YFSETQ come from the germline V gene. This record comes from a study of early T cells in non-severe SARS-CoV-2 infection. TCRdb reprocessed the 5' RACE reads with MiXCR, giving one entry per CDR3 protein. Among 40,000 to 55,000 distinct CDR3 sequences listed, approximately 9.4% were seen once. This chain connects TRBV5-1 to TRBJ1-5; possibly TRBD1 for D (6 bases). Source material: whole blood. The clonotype was recovered from an adult who was a healthcare worker with PCR-confirmed SARS-CoV-2 infection or an uninfected control (not recorded which). CDR3 bases: TGCGCCAGCAGCTTGGAATCCGGGGGCCACGGTCAGCCCCAGCATTTT. This translates into CASSLESGGHGQPQHF.